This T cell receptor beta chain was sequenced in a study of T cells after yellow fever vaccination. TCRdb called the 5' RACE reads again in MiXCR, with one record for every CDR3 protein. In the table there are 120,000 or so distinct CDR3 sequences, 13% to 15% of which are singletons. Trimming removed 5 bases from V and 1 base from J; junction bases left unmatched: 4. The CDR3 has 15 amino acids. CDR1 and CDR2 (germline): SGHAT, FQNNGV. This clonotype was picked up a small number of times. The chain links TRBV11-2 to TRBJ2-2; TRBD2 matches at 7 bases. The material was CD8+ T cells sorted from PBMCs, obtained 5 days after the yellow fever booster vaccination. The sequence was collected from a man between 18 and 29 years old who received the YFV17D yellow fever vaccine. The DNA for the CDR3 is TGTGCCAGCAGCCGCGGGACTATGAACACCGGGGAGCTGTTTTTT. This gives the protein CASSRGTMNTGELFF.